The 28 T cell receptor beta chains given below trace back to one sample, sequenced in a study of early T cells in non-severe SARS-CoV-2 infection. TCRdb passed the 5' RACE reads through MiXCR, listing each CDR3 protein once. The repertoire holds 80,000 or so distinct CDR3 sequences, with approximately 6% as singletons. Input material: whole blood. These receptors all stem from an adult who was a healthcare worker with PCR-confirmed SARS-CoV-2 infection or an uninfected control (not recorded which).

Many counts were recorded for this clonotype. The chain carries TRBV3-1 and TRBJ2-5, with D perhaps TRBD1 (6 bases). The CDR3 has 15 amino acids. Trimming took 0 bases from V and 1 from J, leaving 9 bases between them. Germline assignment: CDR1 LGHDT and CDR2 YNNKEL (reference sequence). This CDR3 reads CASSQETGAQETQYF. The DNA of the CDR3 is TGTGCCAGCAGCCAAGAGACAGGAGCCCAAGAGACCCAGTACTTC.

This clonotype was detected only a few times. The J gene is TRBJ2-3, the V gene TRBV24-1; the D is unclear. Germline V lookup: CDR1 KGHDR, CDR2 SFDVKD. The V end lost 3 bases, the J end lost 4 bases, and 16 bases lay between the germline ends. The CDR3 covers 16 residues. The CDR3 is CATSDGSRRSSDTQYF. CDR3 nucleotides: TGTGCCACCAGTGATGGATCCCGGCGATCCTCAGATACGCAGTATTTT.

J is TRBJ2-7 and V is TRBV6-5; D unresolved. The CDR3 sequence is 15 residues long. Trimming took off 2 bases at V and 0 bases at J, with 11 bases between the two ends. The germline CDR1 and CDR2 sequences are MNHEY and SVGAGI. As DNA, the CDR3 is TGTGCCAGCAGTTACGGGCAGTTAAGCTCCTACGAGCAGTACTTC. Translated, it gives CASSYGQLSSYEQYF.

The gene calls are TRBV2 and TRBJ2-2; D is possibly TRBD1 (6 bases). The germline V and J ends were trimmed by 1 base and 6 bases, with 12 bases remaining between them. The CDR3 is 15 residues long. Germline CDR1 SNHLY, CDR2 FYNNEI. The CDR3 nucleotides are TGTGCCAGCAGTGAAGGGCGGACAGCTCCCGGGGAGCTGTTTTTT. The encoded protein is CASSEGRTAPGELFF.

Only a few counts were recorded for this clonotype. The chain uses TRBV6-1 and TRBJ1-1, with D possibly matching TRBD1 (5 bases). The CDR3 length is 11 residues. CDR1 is MNHNS, CDR2 SASEGT, per germline. V was clipped by 7 bases and J by 4 bases, with 7 bases between them. Here the CDR3 reads CASMGGTEAFF. The DNA for the CDR3 is TGTGCCAGCATGGGGGGCACTGAAGCTTTCTTT.

This clonotype has just a few counts. The V gene is TRBV12-3 or TRBV12-4, the J gene TRBJ2-2; D might be TRBD2 (7 bases). CDR3 length equals 17 residues. V was trimmed by 5 bases and J by 6 bases, leaving 22 bases between them. The CDR3 DNA sequence: TGTGCCAGCAGTAACGGGAGGTTTAACAGGGCTTCCGGGGAGCTGTTTTTT. This translates into CASSNGRFNRASGELFF.

The chain is built from TRBV19 and TRBJ1-2; 10 bases map to TRBD1. Germline V gives CDR1 LNHDA, CDR2 SQIVND (reference sequence). J was trimmed by 6 bases and V by 5 bases; bases with no gene match: 9. The CDR3 length is 15 residues. The CDR3 reads CASSPRGTGENGYTF. CDR3 in DNA: TGTGCCAGTAGTCCACGGGGGACAGGGGAAAATGGCTACACCTTC.

The rearrangement joins TRBV7-6 to TRBJ2-5; 7 positions match TRBD1. V was clipped by 3 bases and J by 4 bases; unmatched bases: 5. Germline CDR1 and CDR2: SGHVS and FNYEAQ. The CDR3 loop spans 14 amino acids. This chain's CDR3 is CASSLGTARETQYF. The CDR3 bases are TGTGCCAGCAGCTTGGGGACAGCCAGAGAGACCCAGTACTTC.

This clonotype was recorded a few times. This chain links TRBV12-3 or TRBV12-4 with TRBJ1-1; no definite D call. The CDR3 is made up of 15 amino acids. V was cut by 7 bases and J by 1 base, with 16 bases left in between. The CDR3 protein is CASTLRASGNTEAFF. CDR3 nucleotide sequence: TGTGCCAGCACCCTTCGCGCGTCGGGGAACACTGAAGCTTTCTTT.

This clonotype was detected many times. The chain couples TRBV5-4 to TRBJ2-7, with TRBD1 identical over 9 bases. V lost 1 base, J lost 2 bases, and 1 base stayed unmatched. Germline assignment: CDR1 SGHNT and CDR2 YYREEE (reference sequence). CDR3 length: 14 residues. The CDR3 coding sequence is TGTGCCAGCAGCTTGTGGGACAGGGCCTACGAGCAGTACTTC. Translating it yields CASSLWDRAYEQYF.

Many counts were recorded for this clonotype. This sequence joins TRBV7-2 and TRBJ1-4; no clear D. V dropped 1 base and J dropped 0 bases, with 3 bases sitting between them. This CDR3 contains 14 residues. In germline, CDR1 is SGHTA, CDR2 FQGNSA. CDR3 sequence: CASSLGTTNEKLFF. DNA for the CDR3: TGTGCCAGCAGCTTAGGGACAACTAATGAAAAACTGTTTTTT.

In this sample, this clonotype turned up a few times. The chain is built from TRBV28 and TRBJ2-7; D perhaps matches TRBD2 (6 bases). This CDR3 has 15 residues. Trimming shortened V by 2 bases and J by 2 bases, and 13 bases separated the two germline ends. The germline V gene has CDR1 MDHEN and CDR2 SYDVKM. CDR3: CASSLGGVRTYEQYF. The CDR3 DNA follows: TGTGCCAGCAGTTTAGGAGGGGTTAGAACCTACGAGCAGTACTTC. Full variable domain (outside the CDR3, taken from reference TRBV28 and TRBJ2-7): DVKVTQSSRYLVKRTGEKVFLECVQDMDHENMFWYRQDPGLGLRLIYFSYDVKMKEKGDIPEGYSVSREKKERFSLILESASTNQTSMYLCASSLGGVRTYEQYFGPGTRLTVT.

The chain combines TRBV5-1 with TRBJ1-2; D is ambiguous. The CDR3 runs to 14 residues. The germline gives CDR1 SGHRS, CDR2 YFSETQ. V lost 0 bases, J lost 0 bases, and 6 bases lay in between. CDR3: CASSLDGTNYGYTF. The DNA of the CDR3 is TGCGCCAGCAGCTTGGACGGAACTAACTATGGCTACACCTTC.

The V and J genes are TRBV6-6 and TRBJ2-7; 9 bases match TRBD1. The length of the CDR3 is 14 residues. V lost 6 bases and J lost 6; bases outside the gene matches: 9. Germline-derived CDR1 and CDR2 are MNHNY and SVGAGI (reference sequence). The CDR3 sequence: CASRETGGYSEQYF. CDR3 coding DNA: TGTGCCAGCAGGGAGACAGGGGGTTATAGCGAGCAGTACTTC.

This clonotype was picked up many times. The rearrangement links TRBV9 to TRBJ2-3, with D unclear. Looked up from germline, CDR1 is SGDLS and CDR2 is YYNGEE. The CDR3 has 15 residues. Trimming stripped 0 bases from V and 3 bases from J, with 11 bases between. The CDR3 DNA reads TGTGCCAGCAGCGTAGGTACGAGTGGGACAGATACGCAGTATTTT. This codes for CASSVGTSGTDTQYF.

The V call is TRBV6-2 or TRBV6-3, the J call TRBJ1-5; unclear D gene. CDR3 size: 14 residues. Germline V gene lookup returns CDR1 MNHEY and CDR2 SVGEGT. The V gene lost 6 bases and the J gene lost 0 bases, with 9 bases spanning the gap. The CDR3 DNA reads as TGTGCCAGCAGGGCAGACAATAGCAATCAGCCCCAGCATTTT. This encodes CASRADNSNQPQHF.

This clonotype turned up a few times. V usage is TRBV19 and J usage is TRBJ2-3; weak D call: TRBD2 (8 bases). From germline, CDR1 is LNHDA and CDR2 SQIVND (reference sequence). The CDR3 has 15 amino acids. The ends were cut back, 6 bases at V and 1 base at J, with 14 bases in the middle. This CDR3 is CASSPGGGRTDTQYF. As DNA, the CDR3 is TGTGCCAGTAGCCCGGGAGGGGGCCGCACAGATACGCAGTATTTT.

This clonotype was counted many times. The chain is built from TRBV18 and TRBJ2-6, with TRBD2 as a possible D gene (5 bases). Germline lookup yields CDR1 KGHSH and CDR2 LQKENI. The length of the CDR3 is 17 residues. V was clipped by 6 bases and J by 2 bases, with 17 bases between them. CDR3 in amino acids: CASSPLDFSAGANVLTF. Here the CDR3 DNA reads TGTGCCAGCTCCCCTTTGGACTTCTCGGCTGGGGCCAACGTCCTGACTTTC.

This clonotype was seen ten or more times. The V call is TRBV15, the J call TRBJ2-1; perhaps D is TRBD1 or TRBD2 (5 bases each). Germline V CDR1 and CDR2: LNHNV, YYDKDF (reference sequence). The CDR3 spans 14 residues. Trimming pared 6 bases from V and 3 bases from J, leaving 12 bases between. CDR3 nucleotides: TGTGCCACCAGTTCTGGGACCAACTACAATGAGCAGTTCTTC. It yields the protein CATSSGTNYNEQFF.

This clonotype turned up a few times. The chain links TRBV11-2 to TRBJ1-3, with D unclear. Between the trimmed V and J ends, which lost 5 bases and 3 bases, there was a span of 20 bases. This CDR3 spans 17 amino acids. Germline V gives CDR1 SGHAT, CDR2 FQNNGV. The CDR3 sequence is CASSMISPGVVGNTIYF. The DNA for the CDR3 is TGTGCCAGCAGCATGATCAGCCCCGGGGTAGTTGGAAACACCATATATTTT.

This chain uses TRBV7-2 with TRBJ2-7; 12 bases map to TRBD1. CDR1 and CDR2 (germline): SGHTA, FQGNSA. This CDR3 comprises 15 residues. V dropped 1 base and J dropped 7; count of bases not matched to a gene: 5. CDR3 loop: CASSLEGQGAAEQYF. For the CDR3, the DNA is TGTGCCAGCAGCTTAGAGGGACAGGGGGCGGCAGAGCAGTACTTC.

Many counts were recorded for this clonotype. The V gene is TRBV20-1, the J gene TRBJ2-3; the D gene is possibly TRBD2 (6 bases). The germline V gene has CDR1 DFQATT and CDR2 SNEGSKA (reference sequence). V lost 6 bases and J 0 bases, leaving 13 bases between the germline ends. This CDR3 has 14 amino acids. The CDR3 here is CSAWDLTSTDTQYF. The CDR3 DNA reads TGCAGTGCATGGGACTTGACTAGCACAGATACGCAGTATTTT.

This clonotype was picked up many times. The chain joins TRBV4-2 to TRBJ2-7; tentatively, D is TRBD2 (6 bases). The V gene's germline CDR1 is LGHNA and CDR2 YNFKEQ. CDR3 length: 16 residues. V dropped 3 bases and J dropped 6 bases, with 21 bases sitting between them. The CDR3 coding sequence is TGTGCCAGCAGCCAGAACCCCGCGGGAAGGGCCCCCGAGCAGTACTTC. Translation: CASSQNPAGRAPEQYF.

This clonotype showed up just a few times. The chain combines TRBV12-3 or TRBV12-4 with TRBJ1-3; D is unclear. This CDR3 region has 13 residues. V lost 2 bases to trimming and J lost 9 bases, with 11 bases between them. The CDR3 sequence is CASSLRSFGTIYF. CDR3 bases: TGTGCCAGCAGTTTAAGGTCCTTTGGCACCATATATTTT.

The rearrangement links TRBV20-1 to TRBJ2-1; possibly TRBD2 for D (5 bases). V was trimmed by 1 base and J by 4 bases, leaving 5 bases between them. This CDR3 region has 12 residues. Germline CDR1 and CDR2: DFQATT and SNEGSKA (reference sequence). The CDR3 loop is CSARAGYNEQFF. The CDR3, as DNA: TGCAGTGCTAGAGCGGGGTACAATGAGCAGTTCTTC.

The table lists this clonotype with many counts. V gene TRBV11-2 combines with J gene TRBJ2-3; no definite D call. Trimming shortened V by 6 bases and J by 2 bases, and 15 bases separated the two germline ends. Per the germline V gene, CDR1 is SGHAT and CDR2 is FQNNGV. This CDR3 comprises 15 residues. CDR3 DNA sequence: TGTGCCAGCAGGGGCCCCTCCATATTCACAGATACGCAGTATTTT. Protein sequence: CASRGPSIFTDTQYF.

In its sample, this clonotype was seen many times. In DNA form, the CDR3 reads TGCGCCAGCAGCTTGGCCAGCGGGGAATCCGGGGAGCTGTTTTTT. It codes for CASSLASGESGELFF. This chain links TRBV5-1 with TRBJ2-2, with 7 positions matching TRBD2. The CDR3 extends over 15 amino acids. Unmatched junction bases numbered 5, after V lost 0 bases and J lost 6 bases. Per the germline V gene, CDR1 is SGHRS and CDR2 is YFSETQ.

The chain is built from TRBV27 and TRBJ1-6, with TRBD1 matching over 9 bases. V lost 3 bases, J lost 5 bases, and 5 bases stayed unmatched. This CDR3 is 16 amino acids long. Germline V gene lookup returns CDR1 MNHEY and CDR2 SMNVEV (reference sequence). The CDR3 DNA is TGTGCCAGCAGTTTCGGACAGGGGCGCAATAATTCACCCCTCCACTTT. It yields the protein CASSFGQGRNNSPLHF.